This T cell receptor beta chain is from a study of cytomegalovirus exposure and HLA in healthy donors. About this clone: At one of its ends the junction is not consistent with the germline gene, which may arise from a read error.

PCR was performed using 60 Vbeta and 13 Jbeta primers. Measured with immunoSEQ multiplex PCR; TCRdb has only the in-frame clones, and not every one. The data hold tens of thousands of clones, with less than 65% observed a single time. This CDR3 region has 12 residues. The germline gives CDR1 SEHNR, CDR2 FQNEAQ (reference sequence). Sequencing used PBMCs. The sequence was obtained from a young woman in good health and CMV-seropositive. The chain links TRBV7-9 to TRBJ1-1; D may be TRBD1 (5 bases). Here the CDR3 DNA reads TGTTCCAGCAGCCCCCAGGGTATTGAAGCTTTCTTT. Protein: CSSSPQGIEAFF. The full variable domain, completed using reference TRBV7-9 and TRBJ1-1, is DTGVSQNPRHKITKRGQNVTFRCDPISEHNRLYWYRQTLGQGPEFLTYFQNEAQLEKSRLLSDRFSAERPKGSFSTLEIQRTEQGDSAMYLCSSSPQGIEAFFGQGTRLTVV.